The clone carrying this T cell receptor (beta chain) has a handful of counts. Its antigen is as yet unknown. TCRdb re-analysed the 5' RACE reads in MiXCR, keeping a single row per CDR3 protein. The sample contains 300,000 to 350,000 distinct CDR3 sequences, approximately 20% of which appear only once. This entry comes from a study of T-cell memory formation after mild COVID-19. Study-level results: Clones which contracted sat mainly in CM and EM if CD4+, and in EMRA if CD8+.

The V gene's germline CDR1 is SGHVS and CDR2 FNYEAQ. The V gene lost 5 bases and the J gene lost 6 bases, with 11 bases spanning the gap. The CDR3 length is 12 residues. This sequence originates from a man in his late teens or twenties who had mild COVID-19 (a few samples of this study predate the infection). Cell type and time point are not known. Sequenced: PBMCs or a T cell subset sorted from them (not recorded which). This chain links TRBV7-6 with TRBJ2-7; TRBD1 might be the D (6 bases). CDR3 in DNA: TGTGCCAGCAGCCCTACAGGGACCGAGCAGTACTTC. Translating it yields CASSPTGTEQYF.